These 4 T cell receptor beta chains originate from one sample sequenced in a study of identical twins. TCRdb processed the 5' RACE reads anew with MiXCR; each CDR3 protein has one entry. The sample has under 300,000 distinct CDR3 sequences; 5.5% to 7.5% are singletons. This sample was also put to use in a study of T cells expressing NK-cell markers.

The sequenced material came from CD8+ T cells sorted from blood. These receptors were obtained from a woman aged 18-30 years in good health.

There are many counts of this clonotype. J is TRBJ2-7 and V is TRBV12-3 or TRBV12-4; 13 positions agree with TRBD2. CDR3 length equals 16 residues. With 5 bases clipped from V and 5 bases from J, the junction kept 9 bases outside the gene matches. The CDR3 protein is CASSGTSGVLVDEQYF. DNA for the CDR3: TGTGCCAGCAGTGGGACTAGCGGGGTTCTGGTGGACGAGCAGTACTTC.

This clonotype was counted ten times or more. The junction and the germline gene differ at one end; a read error may be behind it. This chain uses TRBV12-3 or TRBV12-4 with TRBJ1-3, with no clear D. The CDR3 is made up of 13 amino acids. The CDR3 nucleotides read TGTGCCAGCAGCTTAGGACCAGGAAACACCATATATTTT. Translating gives CASSLGPGNTIYF.

This clonotype was found many times. The V call is TRBV3-1, the J call TRBJ1-1, with a tentative D call TRBD1 (5 bases). There are 11 residues in the CDR3. The germline CDR1 and CDR2 sequences are LGHDT and YNNKEL (reference sequence). V lost 1 base, J lost 11 bases, and 8 bases lay in between. As DNA, the CDR3 is TGTGCCAGCAGCCAAGGTGAGGGGGCTTTCTTT. It yields the protein CASSQGEGAFF.

The sample holds a few counts of this clonotype. The CDR3 sequence is CSASRDGSSYEQYF. In nucleotides, the CDR3 is TGCAGTGCTAGCCGGGACGGGAGCTCCTACGAGCAGTACTTC. The J gene is TRBJ2-7, the V gene TRBV20-1; D is perhaps TRBD2 (6 bases). Deletions cut 3 bases from V and 0 bases from J, with 12 bases between. Germline values: CDR1 DFQATT, CDR2 SNEGSKA (reference sequence). This CDR3 has 14 residues.